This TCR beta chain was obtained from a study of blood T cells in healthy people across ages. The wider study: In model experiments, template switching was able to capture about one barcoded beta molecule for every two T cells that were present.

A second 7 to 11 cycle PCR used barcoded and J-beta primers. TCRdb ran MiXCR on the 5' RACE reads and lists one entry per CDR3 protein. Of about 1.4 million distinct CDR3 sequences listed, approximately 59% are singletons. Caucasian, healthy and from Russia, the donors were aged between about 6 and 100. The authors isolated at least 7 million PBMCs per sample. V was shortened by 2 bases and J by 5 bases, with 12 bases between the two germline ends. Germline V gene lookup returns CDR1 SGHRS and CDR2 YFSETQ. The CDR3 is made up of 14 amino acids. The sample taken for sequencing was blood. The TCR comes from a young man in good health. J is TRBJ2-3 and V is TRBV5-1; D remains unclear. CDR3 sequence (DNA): TGCGCCAGCAGCTTTGACACCAGGCAAGATACGCAGTATTTT. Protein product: CASSFDTRQDTQYF.